Listed below are T cell receptor beta chains from one sample, sequenced in a study of cytomegalovirus exposure and HLA in healthy donors. Profiling relied on immunoSEQ multiplex PCR, and the TCRdb table lists in-frame clones only, not all of them. The repertoire holds 200,000 or so clones, with approximately 79% as singletons. The specimen sequenced was PBMCs. Receptors originate from a man aged 18-30 years in good health and CMV-seronegative. Each CDR3 is given with its conserved first and last residue. The D gene is left open where the match is weak. Size values are once, few and many counts, or a class for expanded clones, and some rows have none.

CDR3nt: TGTGCCAGCAAGACTCTGGCGGCGTTATCGGGCTACACCTTC
CDR3aa: CASKTLAALSGYTF
j_gene: TRBJ1-2
d_gene: .
v_gene: TRBV6-1
abundance: once

CDR3nt: TGCGCCAGCAGCCCAGGTTTCTCTGGGGCCAACGTCCTGACTTTC
CDR3aa: CASSPGFSGANVLTF
j_gene: TRBJ2-6
d_gene: .
v_gene: TRBV5-1
abundance: once

CDR3nt: TGTGCCAGCAGCGTAGGGACAGGGGGGTCGGAGACCCAGTACTTC
CDR3aa: CASSVGTGGSETQYF
j_gene: TRBJ2-5
d_gene: TRBD1
v_gene: TRBV9
abundance: once

CDR3nt: TGTGCCTGGAGCGCCAGGGTTGGAGATACGCAGTATTTT
CDR3aa: CAWSARVGDTQYF
j_gene: TRBJ2-3
d_gene: .
v_gene: TRBV30
abundance: few

CDR3nt: TGCGCCAGCAGCCCTCCCGGGACAGGGCCGGAGACCCAGTACTTC
CDR3aa: CASSPPGTGPETQYF
j_gene: TRBJ2-5
d_gene: TRBD1
v_gene: TRBV5-1
abundance: .

CDR3nt: TGTGCCAGCAGTGTTGCCGGGACTAGCGGGTCCGGGGAGCAGTTCTTC
CDR3aa: CASSVAGTSGSGEQFF
j_gene: TRBJ2-1
d_gene: TRBD2
v_gene: TRBV6-4
abundance: few

CDR3nt: TGTGCCGGAAGTTCCGACAGGGACACAGATACGCAGTATTTT
CDR3aa: CAGSSDRDTDTQYF
j_gene: TRBJ2-3
d_gene: TRBD1
v_gene: TRBV2
abundance: .

CDR3nt: TGTGCCAGTACCACAGGGGTTGGCAATCAGCCCCAGCATTTT
CDR3aa: CASTTGVGNQPQHF
j_gene: TRBJ1-5
d_gene: TRBD1
v_gene: TRBV19
abundance: .

CDR3nt: TGTGCCTGGAGTGCCCGGGACAGGGTGAGCAATCAGCCCCAGCATTTT
CDR3aa: CAWSARDRVSNQPQHF
j_gene: TRBJ1-5
d_gene: TRBD1
v_gene: TRBV30
abundance: .

CDR3nt: TGCGCCAGCAGCCAAAGGGCCGCGGGCCCTGAAGCTTTCTTT
CDR3aa: CASSQRAAGPEAFF
j_gene: TRBJ1-1
d_gene: .
v_gene: TRBV4-3
abundance: .

CDR3nt: TGTGCCAGCAGCCCCCCCCGGGGACATGGGCCTTACGAGCAGTACTTC
CDR3aa: CASSPPRGHGPYEQYF
j_gene: TRBJ2-7
d_gene: .
v_gene: TRBV13
abundance: .

CDR3nt: TGTGCCAGCAGTACCGGGACAGGGGACCGGTGGTCTGGAAACACCATATATTTT
CDR3aa: CASSTGTGDRWSGNTIYF
j_gene: TRBJ1-3
d_gene: TRBD1
v_gene: TRBV2
abundance: .

CDR3nt: TGTGCCAGCAGTTACTCGGGGAGCTACGAGCAGTACTTC
CDR3aa: CASSYSGSYEQYF
j_gene: TRBJ2-7
d_gene: .
v_gene: TRBV6-5
abundance: .

CDR3nt: TGTGCCAGCAGCAAAGTCAGGGGAGGAAACACCATATATTTT
CDR3aa: CASSKVRGGNTIYF
j_gene: TRBJ1-3
d_gene: .
v_gene: TRBV21-1
abundance: .

CDR3nt: TGTGCCAGTATTCCGGGACAGTCCCAATTCTATGGCTACACCTTC
CDR3aa: CASIPGQSQFYGYTF
j_gene: TRBJ1-2
d_gene: TRBD1
v_gene: TRBV19
abundance: .

CDR3nt: TGCGCCAGCGCCGGGACAGGTACCTACGAGCAGTACTTC
CDR3aa: CASAGTGTYEQYF
j_gene: TRBJ2-7
d_gene: TRBD1
v_gene: TRBV4-1
abundance: .

CDR3nt: TGTGCCAGTAGATTTGGGACAGGGATGTCTGGGGAGCTGTTTTTT
CDR3aa: CASRFGTGMSGELFF
j_gene: TRBJ2-2
d_gene: TRBD1
v_gene: TRBV19
abundance: .

CDR3nt: TGCAGCTCAAGACTAGCAGACTACAATGAGCAGTTCTTC
CDR3aa: CSSRLADYNEQFF
j_gene: TRBJ2-1
d_gene: TRBD2
v_gene: TRBV29-1
abundance: .

CDR3nt: TGCGCCAGCAGCCAAGAGGCAGGCTTTCAGGGGACCCAGTACTTC
CDR3aa: CASSQEAGFQGTQYF
j_gene: TRBJ2-5
d_gene: .
v_gene: TRBV4-3
abundance: .

CDR3nt: TGTGCCATCAGTGAGTCTGAAGCCTATGGCTACACCTTC
CDR3aa: CAISESEAYGYTF
j_gene: TRBJ1-2
d_gene: .
v_gene: TRBV10-3
abundance: .

CDR3nt: TGTGCCAGCAGTTATCGGGATAGCAATCAGCCCCAGCATTTT
CDR3aa: CASSYRDSNQPQHF
j_gene: TRBJ1-5
d_gene: .
v_gene: TRBV27
abundance: few

CDR3nt: TGTGCCGCAGGACTAGCGGGACCCACAGATACGCAGTATTTT
CDR3aa: CAAGLAGPTDTQYF
j_gene: TRBJ2-3
d_gene: TRBD2
v_gene: TRBV7-2
abundance: .

CDR3nt: TGTGCCAGCAGCGTAGGGGGTCAGACGGACAGAGATAATTCACCCCTCCACTTT
CDR3aa: CASSVGGQTDRDNSPLHF
j_gene: TRBJ1-6
d_gene: .
v_gene: TRBV9
abundance: once

CDR3nt: TGTGCCAGCAGCTTAATGCCTAGCGGGGGTTTGGGAACCCAGTACTTC
CDR3aa: CASSLMPSGGLGTQYF
j_gene: TRBJ2-5
d_gene: TRBD2
v_gene: TRBV7-3
abundance: .

CDR3nt: TGTGCCAGCAGCCCGGGGACAGACTACAATGAGCAGTTCTTC
CDR3aa: CASSPGTDYNEQFF
j_gene: TRBJ2-1
d_gene: TRBD1
v_gene: TRBV5-8
abundance: .

CDR3nt: TGTGCCAGCAGTTTAATAGGGGACAGGGACGCCATATATTTT
CDR3aa: CASSLIGDRDAIYF
j_gene: TRBJ1-3
d_gene: TRBD1
v_gene: TRBV6-6
abundance: once

CDR3nt: TGTGCCAGCAGCTTGTGGAGCCGTAATGAGCAGTTCTTC
CDR3aa: CASSLWSRNEQFF
j_gene: TRBJ2-1
d_gene: .
v_gene: TRBV5-6
abundance: .

CDR3nt: TGTGCCAGCAGTGAGTCCGGGACAGGGAAACTGTTTTTT
CDR3aa: CASSESGTGKLFF
j_gene: TRBJ1-4
d_gene: TRBD1
v_gene: TRBV6-1
abundance: .

CDR3nt: TGCAGCGTTGCGATGGCAGGGACTTCTAATGAAAAACTGTTTTTT
CDR3aa: CSVAMAGTSNEKLFF
j_gene: TRBJ1-4
d_gene: .
v_gene: TRBV29-1
abundance: .

CDR3nt: TGCAGCACACGACCCGGGACCGGGACGGGGGGGACTGAAGCTTTCTTT
CDR3aa: CSTRPGTGTGGTEAFF
j_gene: TRBJ1-1
d_gene: .
v_gene: TRBV29-1
abundance: .

CDR3nt: TGTGCCAGCAGTTTAGAGGTAGGCCAAGAGACCCAGTACTTC
CDR3aa: CASSLEVGQETQYF
j_gene: TRBJ2-5
d_gene: .
v_gene: TRBV28
abundance: .

CDR3nt: TGCGCCAGCAGCTTGGCCCTCGACACTGGGGCCAACGTCCTGACTTTC
CDR3aa: CASSLALDTGANVLTF
j_gene: TRBJ2-6
d_gene: .
v_gene: TRBV5-1
abundance: .

CDR3nt: TGTGCCAGTAGTGAGGGCGGCAGACCCATGAACACTGAAGCTTTCTTT
CDR3aa: CASSEGGRPMNTEAFF
j_gene: TRBJ1-1
d_gene: .
v_gene: TRBV19
abundance: .

CDR3nt: TGTGCCAGCAAATGGCAGGGAAGAGATACGCAGTATTTT
CDR3aa: CASKWQGRDTQYF
j_gene: TRBJ2-3
d_gene: .
v_gene: TRBV2
abundance: .

CDR3nt: TGTGCCAGCAGCTCATCCCTGGGGCTGGAGACCCAGTACTTC
CDR3aa: CASSSSLGLETQYF
j_gene: TRBJ2-5
d_gene: .
v_gene: TRBV7-8
abundance: once

CDR3nt: TGCGCCAGCAGCCAAGAGGGACTAGCGGGGGGTCGTAATGAGCAGTTCTTC
CDR3aa: CASSQEGLAGGRNEQFF
j_gene: TRBJ2-1
d_gene: TRBD2
v_gene: TRBV4-3
abundance: .

CDR3nt: TGTGCCAGCAGCCGGGACTACAACACAGATACGCAGTATTTT
CDR3aa: CASSRDYNTDTQYF
j_gene: TRBJ2-3
d_gene: TRBD2
v_gene: TRBV7-3
abundance: .

CDR3nt: TGTGCCAGCAGCCCGACTAGCGGGGGGATCGATACGCAGTATTTT
CDR3aa: CASSPTSGGIDTQYF
j_gene: TRBJ2-3
d_gene: TRBD2
v_gene: TRBV2
abundance: .

CDR3nt: TGTGCCAGCAGTCGCTCCGGGCGGGAGCGAAGCTACGAGCAGTACTTC
CDR3aa: CASSRSGRERSYEQYF
j_gene: TRBJ2-7
d_gene: TRBD2
v_gene: TRBV28
abundance: once

CDR3nt: TGTGCCAGCTCACCACCGGGGACAGGGGCTACCTATGGCTACACCTTC
CDR3aa: CASSPPGTGATYGYTF
j_gene: TRBJ1-2
d_gene: TRBD1
v_gene: TRBV18
abundance: .

CDR3nt: TGTGCTAGTGGTCCCTGGACTAGCGTCCACGAGCAGTACTTC
CDR3aa: CASGPWTSVHEQYF
j_gene: TRBJ2-7
d_gene: TRBD2
v_gene: TRBV12-5
abundance: .

CDR3nt: TGCGCCAGCAGCTTGGCAGGATATGAGAACAGGGACTACGAGCAGTACTTC
CDR3aa: CASSLAGYENRDYEQYF
j_gene: TRBJ2-7
d_gene: .
v_gene: TRBV5-1
abundance: .

CDR3nt: TGTGCCAGCAGTACAGGAATCGAGCAGTACTTC
CDR3aa: CASSTGIEQYF
j_gene: TRBJ2-7
d_gene: .
v_gene: TRBV6-5
abundance: once

CDR3nt: TGTGCCAGTACTTTGACAGGGACGAATCAGCCCCAGCATTTT
CDR3aa: CASTLTGTNQPQHF
j_gene: TRBJ1-5
d_gene: TRBD1
v_gene: TRBV2
abundance: .

CDR3nt: TGTGCCAGCAGTTTAGAGGCTCGGGGTTCTTTCAATACGCAGTATTTT
CDR3aa: CASSLEARGSFNTQYF
j_gene: TRBJ2-3
d_gene: .
v_gene: TRBV27
abundance: .

CDR3nt: TGTGCCAGCAGTGAAGCTTGGGACAGCCTTTACGAGCAGTACTTC
CDR3aa: CASSEAWDSLYEQYF
j_gene: TRBJ2-7
d_gene: TRBD1
v_gene: TRBV6-1
abundance: .

CDR3nt: TGTGCCAGCAGTGTAGCGGGGAACACTGAAGCTTTCTTT
CDR3aa: CASSVAGNTEAFF
j_gene: TRBJ1-1
d_gene: .
v_gene: TRBV25-1
abundance: .

CDR3nt: TGTGCCAGTAGTCCCCAGGGGGGCGAGCAGTACTTC
CDR3aa: CASSPQGGEQYF
j_gene: TRBJ2-7
d_gene: .
v_gene: TRBV19
abundance: once

CDR3nt: TGTGCCATCAGTGAGTCGACGGAGTGGGTTAGGGAGCAGTACTTC
CDR3aa: CAISESTEWVREQYF
j_gene: TRBJ2-7
d_gene: .
v_gene: TRBV10-3
abundance: .

CDR3nt: TGTGCCAGAAGCTCGCACAGGGGGCGGCCAGCCTACGAGCAGTACTTC
CDR3aa: CARSSHRGRPAYEQYF
j_gene: TRBJ2-7
d_gene: TRBD1
v_gene: TRBV5-4
abundance: few

CDR3nt: TGTGCCAGCAGCCTTACAGGGGGCGTTGGGTACAAAAACATTCAGTACTTC
CDR3aa: CASSLTGGVGYKNIQYF
j_gene: TRBJ2-4
d_gene: TRBD1
v_gene: TRBV5-6
abundance: once

CDR3nt: TGTGCCAGCAGTCAAAGACAGGGTAGCGAAGCTTTCTTT
CDR3aa: CASSQRQGSEAFF
j_gene: TRBJ1-1
d_gene: TRBD1
v_gene: TRBV6-1
abundance: few

CDR3nt: TGTGCCAGCAGCTTCGAACTAGCGGGAGGTCTGGACACAGATACGCAGTATTTT
CDR3aa: CASSFELAGGLDTDTQYF
j_gene: TRBJ2-3
d_gene: TRBD2
v_gene: TRBV7-8
abundance: few

CDR3nt: TGTGCCAGCAGCTTATGGAGCTCTGGGGCCAACGTCCTGACTTTC
CDR3aa: CASSLWSSGANVLTF
j_gene: TRBJ2-6
d_gene: .
v_gene: TRBV7-3
abundance: .

CDR3nt: TGTGCCAGCAGCTTACAGGGATCTACAGATACGCAGTATTTT
CDR3aa: CASSLQGSTDTQYF
j_gene: TRBJ2-3
d_gene: .
v_gene: TRBV7-2
abundance: .

CDR3nt: TGTGCCAGCAGTGTAACTAGCGAGACCCAGTACTTC
CDR3aa: CASSVTSETQYF
j_gene: TRBJ2-5
d_gene: .
v_gene: TRBV6-1
abundance: .

CDR3nt: TGTGCCAGCACCGACTTCCGGCAGACTTACGAGCAGTACTTC
CDR3aa: CASTDFRQTYEQYF
j_gene: TRBJ2-7
d_gene: .
v_gene: TRBV6-1
abundance: .

CDR3nt: TGTGCCAGCAAGACAGGGTGGGAACAGCCCCAGCATTTT
CDR3aa: CASKTGWEQPQHF
j_gene: TRBJ1-5
d_gene: TRBD1
v_gene: TRBV2
abundance: .

CDR3nt: TGCGCCAGCAGCGCGGGAGCGGGAGGGGGCGACACCGGGGAGCTGTTTTTT
CDR3aa: CASSAGAGGGDTGELFF
j_gene: TRBJ2-2
d_gene: TRBD2
v_gene: TRBV5-1
abundance: once

CDR3nt: TGTGCCAGCACGAGATTGGACAGGGACGGGAATGAGCAGTTCTTC
CDR3aa: CASTRLDRDGNEQFF
j_gene: TRBJ2-1
d_gene: TRBD1
v_gene: TRBV28
abundance: once